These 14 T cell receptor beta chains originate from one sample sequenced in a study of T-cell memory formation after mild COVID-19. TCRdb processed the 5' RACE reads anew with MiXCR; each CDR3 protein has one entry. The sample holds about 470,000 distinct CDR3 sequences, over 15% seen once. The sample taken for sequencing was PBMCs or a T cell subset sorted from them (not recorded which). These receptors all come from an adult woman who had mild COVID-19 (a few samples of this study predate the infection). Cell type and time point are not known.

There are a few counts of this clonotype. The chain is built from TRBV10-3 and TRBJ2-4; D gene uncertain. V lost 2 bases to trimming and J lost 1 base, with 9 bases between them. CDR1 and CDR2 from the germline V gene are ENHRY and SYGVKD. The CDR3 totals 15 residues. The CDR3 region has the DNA TGTGCCATCAGTGAGGGGAACATCGCCAAAAACATTCAGTACTTC. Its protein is CAISEGNIAKNIQYF.

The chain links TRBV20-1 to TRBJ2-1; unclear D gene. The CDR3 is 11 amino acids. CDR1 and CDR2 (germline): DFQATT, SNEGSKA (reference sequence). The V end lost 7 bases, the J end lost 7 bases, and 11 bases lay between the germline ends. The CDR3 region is CSVLGGNEQFF. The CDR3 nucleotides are TGCAGTGTGCTGGGTGGGAATGAGCAGTTCTTC.

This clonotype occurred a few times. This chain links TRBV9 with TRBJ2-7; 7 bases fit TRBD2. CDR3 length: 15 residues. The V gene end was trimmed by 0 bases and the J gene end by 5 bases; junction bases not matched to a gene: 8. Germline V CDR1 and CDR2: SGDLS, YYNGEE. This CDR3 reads CASSVEGGSVNEQYF. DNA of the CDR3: TGTGCCAGCAGCGTAGAGGGCGGGAGCGTCAACGAGCAGTACTTC.

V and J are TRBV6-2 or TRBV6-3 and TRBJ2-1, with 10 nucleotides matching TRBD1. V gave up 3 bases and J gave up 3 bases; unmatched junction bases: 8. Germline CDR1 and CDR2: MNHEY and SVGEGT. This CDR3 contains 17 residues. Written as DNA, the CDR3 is TGTGCCAGCAGTTATAATGGCGGACAGGGGGACTACAATGAGCAGTTCTTC. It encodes CASSYNGGQGDYNEQFF.

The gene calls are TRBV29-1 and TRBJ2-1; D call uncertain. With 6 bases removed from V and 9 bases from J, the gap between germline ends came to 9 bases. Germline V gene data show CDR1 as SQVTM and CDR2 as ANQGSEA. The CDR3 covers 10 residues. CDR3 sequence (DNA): TGCAGCGTACAACTCACTGAGCAGTTCTTC. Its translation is CSVQLTEQFF.

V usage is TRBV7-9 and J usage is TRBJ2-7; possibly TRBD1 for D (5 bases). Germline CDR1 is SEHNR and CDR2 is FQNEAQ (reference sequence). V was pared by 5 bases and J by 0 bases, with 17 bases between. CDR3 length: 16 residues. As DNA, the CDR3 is TGTGCCAGCAGCCTCGACGGACACTGGATCTCCTACGAGCAGTACTTC. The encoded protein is CASSLDGHWISYEQYF.

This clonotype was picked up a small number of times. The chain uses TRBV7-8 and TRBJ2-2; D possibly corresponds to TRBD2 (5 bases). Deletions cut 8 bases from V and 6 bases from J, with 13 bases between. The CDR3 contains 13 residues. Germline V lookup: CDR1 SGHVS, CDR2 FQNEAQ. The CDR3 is CASQPGLSGELFF. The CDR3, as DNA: TGTGCCAGCCAGCCGGGGTTGTCCGGGGAGCTGTTTTTT.

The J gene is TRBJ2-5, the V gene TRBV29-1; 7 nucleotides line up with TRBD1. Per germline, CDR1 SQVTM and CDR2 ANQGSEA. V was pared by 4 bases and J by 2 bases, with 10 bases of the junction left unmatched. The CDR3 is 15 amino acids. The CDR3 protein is CSVAGNPGQQETQYF. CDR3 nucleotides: TGCAGCGTTGCGGGGAACCCGGGACAGCAAGAGACCCAGTACTTC.

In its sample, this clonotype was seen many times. DNA for the CDR3: TGTGCCAGCAGCTTAGCTCCAGGCCTCTCCTACGAGCAGTACTTC. It encodes CASSLAPGLSYEQYF. This chain joins TRBV7-9 and TRBJ2-7; D is unclear. Germline loops: CDR1 SEHNR, CDR2 FQNEAQ (reference sequence). Between the trimmed V and J ends, which lost 0 bases and 0 bases, there was a span of 9 bases. There are 15 residues in the CDR3.

The CDR3 nucleotides are TGCAGCGTTGATTTATCTTCTAGCACAGATACGCAGTATTTT. Translating gives CSVDLSSSTDTQYF. V usage is TRBV29-1 and J usage is TRBJ2-3; D ambiguous. Deletions cut 3 bases from V and 0 bases from J, with 10 bases between. Germline CDR1 SQVTM, CDR2 ANQGSEA. There are 14 residues in the CDR3.

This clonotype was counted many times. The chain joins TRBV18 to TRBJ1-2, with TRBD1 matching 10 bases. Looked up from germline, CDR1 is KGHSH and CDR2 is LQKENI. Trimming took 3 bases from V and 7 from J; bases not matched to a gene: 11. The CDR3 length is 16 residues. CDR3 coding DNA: TGTGCCAGCTCACCGACGGGACAGGGGTTCCTCTTTGGCTACACCTTC. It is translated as CASSPTGQGFLFGYTF.

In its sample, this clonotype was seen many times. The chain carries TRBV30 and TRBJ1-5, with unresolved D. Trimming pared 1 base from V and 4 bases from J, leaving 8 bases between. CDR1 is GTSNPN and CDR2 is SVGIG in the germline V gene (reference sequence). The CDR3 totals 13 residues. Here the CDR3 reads CAWSAKGNQPQHF. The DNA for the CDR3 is TGTGCCTGGAGTGCGAAAGGGAATCAGCCCCAGCATTTT.

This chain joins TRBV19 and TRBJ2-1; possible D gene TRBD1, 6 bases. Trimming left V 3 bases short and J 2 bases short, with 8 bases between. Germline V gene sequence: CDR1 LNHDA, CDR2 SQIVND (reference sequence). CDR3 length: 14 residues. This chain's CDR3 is CASSMQGPYNEQFF. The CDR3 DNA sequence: TGTGCCAGTAGTATGCAGGGGCCCTACAATGAGCAGTTCTTC.

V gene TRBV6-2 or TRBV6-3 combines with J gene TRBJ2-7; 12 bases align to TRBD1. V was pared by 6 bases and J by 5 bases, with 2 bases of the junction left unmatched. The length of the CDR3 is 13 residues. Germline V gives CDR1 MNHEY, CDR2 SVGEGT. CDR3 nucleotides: TGTGCCAGCAGGGGACAGGGGGCCCACGAGCAGTACTTC. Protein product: CASRGQGAHEQYF.